The following is a T cell receptor beta chain sequence with its context. Its cognate antigen has yet to be identified. Base quality data are lacking; no much larger clone is found one base away. The data were obtained in a study of blood T cell repertoires in COVID-19 (dated by TCRdb to 2020 to 2021). About the study as a whole: Collaborator samples came from the United States, Italy and Spain and covered acute and convalescent phases of COVID-19. The samples were drawn from the first 160 participants of the ongoing ImmuneRACE study and from roughly 1,300 subjects provided by 6 global collaborators. The repertoires were released in a freely available public database meant as a resource for research on the immune response to SARS-CoV-2. The dataset comprised deeply sampled blood TCRbeta repertoires from subjects exposed to, actively infected with, or recovered from COVID-19. The prospective study material was composed of cDNA or gDNA derived from T cells, B-cell-depleted T cells, or PBMCs. Where available, HLA class I and class II types were obtained from metadata supplied by the sample provider rather than from assay-based typing. The sample metadata nearly always contained a de-identified subject ID, COVID-19 status, age in years and sex. General conclusions and limits of the study: The amount of clinical and demographic metadata varied by source and participant and was provided uncurated.

TCRbeta CDR3 regions were amplified from genomic DNA by means of the immunoSEQ Assay, a bias-controlled multiplex PCR. The authors' pipeline ran thus. The number of nucleated cells in each sample was estimated from the amplification of reference gene primers within the assay. To quantify the absolute abundance of each unique TCRbeta CDR3 rearrangement, sequence reads were collapsed and filtered. Productive Simpson clonality was computed per sample as the square root of Simpson's diversity index over productive rearrangements. The clones in this table, taken by TCRdb from immuneACCESS, are in-frame only. Not every clone is retained; where verified, under half of the shortfall comes from an unresolved V gene, and the cause of the rest is unknown. The V and J calls and clone size are taken from that table; D and trimming were inferred from the DNA. This sample comprises tens of thousands of clones, over 80% of them detected only once. Roughly 6% of the sample rests with the top ten.

Each collaborating institution followed its own protocols to collect whole blood in K2EDTA tubes. For TCRbeta analysis, collaborator samples were shipped as frozen whole blood, as isolated PBMCs, or as DNA extracted from either sample type. Material: peripheral blood. This TCR came from a man between 45 and 60 years old with active COVID-19.

The CDR3 amino acid sequence is: CASSSAGTSGGETQYF. In nucleotides, the sequence is TGCGCCAGCAGCTCGGCCGGGACTAGCGGGGGAGAGACCCAGTACTTC. Rearrangement joined TRBV5-1 to TRBJ2-5, with 14 central nucleotides matching TRBD2. V is trimmed back by 3 bases and J by 4 bases, and the junction contains 5 bases that no gene match accounts for. CDR1 SGHRS and CDR2 YFSETQ are derived from the germline V gene. Spanning cysteine to phenylalanine, the CDR3 consists of 16 amino acids. Of all the DNA, just the CDR3 is kept, 48 bases in frame from base 1.